This TCR beta chain was observed in a study of blood T cell repertoires in COVID-19. Study context: The United States, Italy and Spain provided the acute and convalescent COVID-19 samples. T cells, B-cell-depleted T cells, or PBMCs provided the cDNA or gDNA that served as material.

As handled by the study authors: Using reference gene primer amplification, nucleated cell counts were estimated. Here immunoSEQ multiplex PCR was the method, and the copy in TCRdb shows in-frame clones only, minus some. The DNA was the basis for D and trimming; V, J and clone size are from that table. Among around 49,000 clones listed, approximately 95% were seen once. Germline values: CDR1 SGHVS, CDR2 FQNEAQ. The CDR3 spans 14 residues. Germline trimming cut 5 bases from V and 2 bases from J; bases unmatched to any gene: 3. Enrolment of Seattle patients took place during active infection, and they were followed longitudinally.

The TCR sequence derives from a man between 60 and 70 years old with COVID-19, enrolled during active disease. What was sequenced was peripheral blood. V is TRBV7-8 and J is TRBJ2-1; TRBD1 agrees at 7 bases. The CDR3 here is CASSRDRAYNEQFF. The CDR3 DNA is TGTGCCAGCAGCCGGGACAGAGCCTACAATGAGCAGTTCTTC.